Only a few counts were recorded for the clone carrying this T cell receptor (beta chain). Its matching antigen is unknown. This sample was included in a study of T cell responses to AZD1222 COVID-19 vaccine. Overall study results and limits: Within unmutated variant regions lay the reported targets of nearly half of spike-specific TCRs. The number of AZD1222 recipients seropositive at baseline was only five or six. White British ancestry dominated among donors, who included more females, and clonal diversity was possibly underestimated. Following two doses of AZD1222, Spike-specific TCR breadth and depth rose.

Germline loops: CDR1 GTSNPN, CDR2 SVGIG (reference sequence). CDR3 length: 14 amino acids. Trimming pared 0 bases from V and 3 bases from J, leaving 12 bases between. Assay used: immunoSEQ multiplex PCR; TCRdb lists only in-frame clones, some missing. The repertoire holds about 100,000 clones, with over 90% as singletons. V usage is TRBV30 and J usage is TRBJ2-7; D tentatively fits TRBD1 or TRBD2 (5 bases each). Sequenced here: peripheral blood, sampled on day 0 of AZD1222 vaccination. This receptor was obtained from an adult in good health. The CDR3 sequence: CAWSVGHGGYEQYF. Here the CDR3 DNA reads TGTGCCTGGAGTGTAGGGCATGGGGGCTACGAGCAGTACTTC.